This entry describes one TCR beta chain. This entry belongs to a study of blood T cell repertoires in COVID-19. In the study overall: Acute and convalescent COVID-19 specimens originated in the United States, Italy and Spain. PBMCs, B-cell-depleted T cells, or T cells provided the cDNA or gDNA that made up the material.

Source study methods: Reference gene primer amplification gave nucleated cell count estimates. The method was immunoSEQ multiplex PCR; TCRdb's version includes in-frame clones alone and lacks a portion of them. The DNA gave D and trimming, while V, J and clone size come from that table. Here the sample spans 150,000 to 160,000 clones, just under 85% being singletons. In germline, CDR1 is SGHRS, CDR2 YFSETQ. The germline V and J ends were trimmed by 1 base and 6 bases, with 13 bases remaining between them. The CDR3 covers 14 residues. This receptor was obtained from a woman in her sixties or seventies with acute or convalescent COVID-19. Material for sequencing was peripheral blood. The chain is built from TRBV5-1 and TRBJ1-1, with D uncertain. This CDR3 is CASSLSYPEAEAFF. DNA of the CDR3: TGCGCCAGCAGCTTGTCGTACCCCGAGGCTGAAGCTTTCTTT.